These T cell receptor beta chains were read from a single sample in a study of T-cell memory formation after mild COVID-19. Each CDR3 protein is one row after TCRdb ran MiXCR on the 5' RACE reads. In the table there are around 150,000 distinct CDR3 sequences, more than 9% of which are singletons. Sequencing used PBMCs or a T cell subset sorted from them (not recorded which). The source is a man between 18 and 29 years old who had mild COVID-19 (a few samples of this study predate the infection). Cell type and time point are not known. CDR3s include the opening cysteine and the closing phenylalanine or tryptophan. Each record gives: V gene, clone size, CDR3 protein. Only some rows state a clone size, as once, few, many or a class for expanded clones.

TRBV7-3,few,CASSLWGSGNSPLHF
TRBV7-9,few,CASSYVTYEQYF
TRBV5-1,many,CASSRTSGGSNTDTQYF
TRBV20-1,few,CSAMWGGADTQYF
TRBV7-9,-,CASLGLRNGAKGGTQYF
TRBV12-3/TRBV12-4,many,CASSSRGSGYTF
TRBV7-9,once,CASRTANTGELIF
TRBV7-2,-,CASSRTGTGRNEQFF
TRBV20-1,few,CSASDWLGETQYF
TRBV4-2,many,CASSQDSGQGALNEKLFF
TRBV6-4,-,CASSDTDRGTEAFF
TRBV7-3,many,CASSAFKGEQFF
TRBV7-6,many,CASSLDRAGAYNEQFF
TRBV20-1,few,CSGPFTGSPLGAFF
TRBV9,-,CASGGGISTDTQYF
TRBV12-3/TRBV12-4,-,CASTVGARGANVLTF
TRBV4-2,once,CASSRPGEGANEQFF
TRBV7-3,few,CASSLTVQKTYEQYF
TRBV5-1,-,CASSLGQGLGYTF
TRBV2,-,CASSPTGRSPLHF
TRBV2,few,CASSVAGRGYTF
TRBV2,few,CASSLDRIGANVLTF
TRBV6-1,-,CASSEVPGGNGYTF
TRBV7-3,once,CASSSNGFTDTQYF
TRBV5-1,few,CASSLGPGQGYNEQFF
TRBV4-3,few,CASSRRTGRGTEAFF
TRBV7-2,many,CASSLGTGRRKAFF
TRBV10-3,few,CAISEGPTDTQYF
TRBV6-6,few,CASSTTGGAKYGYTF
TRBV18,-,CASSPRVKDSPLHF
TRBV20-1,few,CSALYRDRGEQPQHF
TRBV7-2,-,CASSPRQGSRGYTF
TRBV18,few,CASSPTPGQGNEAFF
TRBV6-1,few,CASDWTGHGDTEAFF